The 29 T cell receptor beta chains reported below all come from one sample, sequenced in a study of T-cell reconstitution after alpha-beta-depleted transplantation in children (dated by TCRdb to the mid-2010s). Interpreted using the paper, the treatment or condition label stands for: allogeneic hematopoietic cell transplantation with graft depleted of TCRalphabeta T cells and CD19 B cells. Library preparation used PCR. Sequenced using an Illumina HiSeq 2500. TCR library preparation used molecular barcoding, with unique molecular identifiers applied to normalize quantification of the TCRbeta repertoire. The raw public data were reprocessed by TCRdb itself: fastp quality trimming at Q25, MiXCR clonotype calling, in-frame beta chains only. Every CDR3 protein is listed once, alongside the most common genes and DNA of its rows. This sample gives approximately 1,000,000 distinct CDR3 sequences in total; about 29% of them show up just once. Under 30% of the sample is taken by the ten largest.

The specimen was PBMCs, mostly from graft donor cells, collected 360 days after TCRalphabeta/CD19-depleted stem cell transplant. The source of these receptors is a boy in the first two years of life who had a stem cell transplant for SCID, so the T cells may come from the graft donor.

The rearrangement links TRBV27 to TRBJ1-5, with D possibly TRBD1 on 5 matching bases. The CDR3 is 14 amino acids. Looked up from germline, CDR1 is MNHEY and CDR2 is SMNVEV (reference sequence). V shed 3 bases and J shed 6 bases, with 12 bases lying between them. This CDR3 reads CASSLVGESQPQHF. The CDR3 DNA follows: TGTGCCAGCAGTTTGGTGGGGGAATCTCAGCCCCAGCATTTT.

This clonotype was seen many times. This sequence joins TRBV11-1 and TRBJ2-3, with TRBD2 matching 12 bases. The CDR3 sequence is 18 residues long. Unmatched junction bases numbered 14, after V lost 8 bases and J lost 2 bases. Looked up from germline, CDR1 is SGHAT and CDR2 is FQDESV (reference sequence). CDR3 DNA sequence: TGTGCCAGCGGCATCCCGCTAGCGGGGGGGCTACCCACAGATACGCAGTATTTT. This translates into CASGIPLAGGLPTDTQYF.

This chain joins TRBV24-1 and TRBJ2-7; D remains ambiguous. There are 13 residues in the CDR3. Germline values: CDR1 KGHDR, CDR2 SFDVKD. The V and J ends lost 2 bases and 3 bases respectively, with 7 bases between them. Here the CDR3 DNA reads TGTGCCACCAGTGATTCCTCCCGCTACGAGCAGTACTTC. It yields the protein CATSDSSRYEQYF.

The chain joins TRBV9 to TRBJ2-1; unclear D gene. CDR1 is SGDLS, CDR2 YYNGEE, per germline. CDR3 length: 14 amino acids. V lost 2 bases to trimming and J lost 9 bases, with 15 bases between them. The CDR3 loop reads CASSVKGDAREQFF. The CDR3 bases are TGTGCCAGCAGCGTGAAGGGTGATGCGCGTGAGCAGTTCTTC. Full variable domain (remainder filled in from reference TRBV9 and TRBJ2-1): DSGVTQTPKHLITATGQRVTLRCSPRSGDLSVYWYQQSLDQGLQFLIQYYNGEERAKGNILERFSAQQFPDLHSELNLSSLELGDSALYFCASSVKGDAREQFFGPGTRLTVL.

The sample holds a few counts of this clonotype. J is TRBJ2-7 and V is TRBV12-3 or TRBV12-4; no firm D call. V lost 8 bases, J lost 6 bases, and 17 bases lay in between. The CDR3 sequence is 13 residues long. This CDR3 is CASQRYTEGEQYF. CDR3 DNA sequence: TGTGCCAGCCAGAGATATACAGAAGGCGAGCAGTACTTC.

CDR3 coding DNA: TGTGCCAGCAGTCCCCAGGGGACCGCCTATGGCTACACCTTC. This gives the protein CASSPQGTAYGYTF. The chain employs TRBV12-3 or TRBV12-4 and TRBJ1-2; possibly TRBD1 for D (6 bases). V was clipped by 5 bases and J by 4 bases, with 14 bases between them. The CDR3 runs to 14 residues.

This clonotype appeared a few times. The chain uses TRBV27 and TRBJ2-1, with unresolved D. Trimming removed 4 bases from V and 7 bases from J, with 14 bases in between. The length of the CDR3 is 14 residues. Germline lookup yields CDR1 MNHEY and CDR2 SMNVEV (reference sequence). The CDR3 here is CASSSLLIWNEQFF. DNA of the CDR3: TGTGCCAGCAGTTCCCTACTAATTTGGAATGAGCAGTTCTTC.

This clonotype showed up just a few times. This chain uses TRBV29-1 with TRBJ1-6; the D gene is possibly TRBD1 (5 bases). V dropped 0 bases and J dropped 9 bases, with 12 bases sitting between them. CDR3 length: 14 amino acids. The germline gives CDR1 SQVTM, CDR2 ANQGSEA. The CDR3 nucleotides read TGCAGCGTTGAAGAGGGACCAGCGGGTTCACCCCTCCACTTT. Its translation: CSVEEGPAGSPLHF.

This rearrangement joins TRBV11-2 to TRBJ2-3, with D perhaps matching TRBD1 (6 bases). V was trimmed by 1 base and J by 2 bases, leaving 10 bases between them. The CDR3 covers 15 residues. Germline CDR1 is SGHAT and CDR2 is FQNNGV. The CDR3 bases are TGTGCCAGCAGCTTAGTGGACAGATCCACAGATACGCAGTATTTT. The encoded protein is CASSLVDRSTDTQYF.

In its sample, this clonotype was seen a few times. The chain is built from TRBV5-1 and TRBJ1-4, with D perhaps TRBD1 (5 bases). Germline V gene lookup returns CDR1 SGHRS and CDR2 YFSETQ. V was pared by 4 bases and J by 7 bases, with 14 bases between. The CDR3 has 14 residues. The CDR3 sequence: CASSPGTLSEKLFF. DNA for the CDR3: TGCGCCAGCAGCCCCGGGACCCTTAGTGAAAAACTGTTTTTT.

This clonotype occurred a few times. This rearrangement joins TRBV6-5 to TRBJ2-3, with D tentatively TRBD1 (5 bases). The CDR3 consists of 12 residues. Germline CDR1 MNHEY, CDR2 SVGAGI. V was cut by 2 bases and J by 6 bases, with 6 bases left in between. The CDR3 coding sequence is TGTGCCAGCAGTTACGCAGGGGATACGCAGTATTTT. Amino acid sequence: CASSYAGDTQYF.

The chain joins TRBV12-3 or TRBV12-4 to TRBJ1-1; weak D call: TRBD1 (6 bases). CDR3 size: 16 residues. V was clipped by 2 bases and J by 4 bases, with 17 bases between them. The CDR3 protein is CASSLREGGPSTEAFF. DNA for the CDR3: TGTGCCAGCAGTTTAAGGGAGGGGGGCCCGAGCACTGAAGCTTTCTTT.

The V gene is TRBV12-3 or TRBV12-4, the J gene TRBJ2-7, with D possibly TRBD1 on 6 matching bases. The V end was cut by 6 bases, the J end by 5 bases, with 20 bases between. This CDR3 comprises 15 residues. The CDR3 reads CASSLSGQWSNEQYF. CDR3 DNA sequence: TGTGCCAGCAGCCTGTCCGGACAGTGGTCCAACGAGCAGTACTTC.

This clonotype was found once. The V gene is TRBV15, the J gene TRBJ2-3; D ambiguous. CDR3 length equals 15 residues. V gave up 3 bases and J gave up 2 bases, with 12 bases separating them. Germline loops: CDR1 LNHNV, CDR2 YYDKDF (reference sequence). The CDR3 DNA reads as TGTGCCACCAGCAGGCCCAGGCGACCCACAGATACGCAGTATTTT. Residues: CATSRPRRPTDTQYF.

This clonotype has just a few counts. The V call is TRBV20-1, the J call TRBJ2-3; possibly TRBD1 or TRBD2 for D (5 bases each). CDR3 length: 14 amino acids. V lost 6 bases to trimming and J lost 1 base, with 14 bases between them. Per the germline V gene, CDR1 is DFQATT and CDR2 is SNEGSKA (reference sequence). The CDR3 nucleotides read TGCAGTGCAGAACCAGGGACGGGCACAGATACGCAGTATTTT. It translates to CSAEPGTGTDTQYF.

The DNA of the CDR3 is TGTGCCACCAGCAGAGATTGGACAGATAATTCACCCCTCCACTTT. Amino acid sequence: CATSRDWTDNSPLHF. The J gene is TRBJ1-6, the V gene TRBV15; perhaps TRBD1 as D (6 bases). The CDR3 length is 15 residues. CDR1 LNHNV and CDR2 YYDKDF come from the germline V gene (reference sequence). V was trimmed by 0 bases and J by 5 bases, leaving 8 bases between them.

The V and J genes are TRBV4-1 and TRBJ2-1; D is undetermined. This CDR3 is built from 13 residues. V shed 1 base and J shed 13 bases, with 14 bases lying between them. From germline, CDR1 is MGHRA and CDR2 YSYEKL. Here the CDR3 DNA reads TGCGCCAGCAGCCAAGCCACCTCGCCCCCTCAGTTCTTC. This gives the protein CASSQATSPPQFF.

The DNA of the CDR3 is TGTGCCAGCAGTGAGTCTCTAGCGGGGACGGGGGCAGATACGCAGTATTTT. Amino acid sequence: CASSESLAGTGADTQYF. The V gene is TRBV2, the J gene TRBJ2-3; 9 nucleotides agree with TRBD2. The CDR3 runs 17 residues. The ends lost 3 bases at V and 4 bases at J; junction bases unmatched: 11. Germline-derived CDR1 and CDR2 are SNHLY and FYNNEI. Supplemented by reference TRBV2 and TRBJ2-3, the full variable domain reads EPEVTQTPSHQVTQMGQEVILRCVPISNHLYFYWYRQILGQKVEFLVSFYNNEISEKSEIFDDQFSVERPDGSNFTLKIRSTKLEDSAMYFCASSESLAGTGADTQYFGPGTRLTVL.

The gene calls are TRBV11-2 and TRBJ2-7, with D hard to call. V was clipped by 5 bases and J by 4 bases, with 12 bases between them. The CDR3 totals 13 residues. CDR1 and CDR2 from the germline V gene are SGHAT and FQNNGV. CDR3 in amino acids: CASSNGPLYEQYF. The CDR3 coding sequence is TGTGCCAGCAGCAACGGGCCGCTGTACGAGCAGTACTTC.

This clonotype was counted a few times. The rearrangement links TRBV7-8 to TRBJ2-3, with 9 bases lining up with TRBD2. V lost 8 bases to trimming and J lost 2 bases; unmatched junction nucleotides: 11. The CDR3 length is 16 residues. CDR1 and CDR2 (germline): SGHVS, FQNEAQ. CDR3 amino acids: CASSKLAGGPTDTQYF. CDR3 nucleotides: TGTGCCAGCTCAAAACTTGCGGGGGGGCCCACAGATACGCAGTATTTT.

The chain employs TRBV18 and TRBJ2-7; the D gene is possibly TRBD1 (6 bases). The germline V and J ends were trimmed by 6 bases and 5 bases, with 17 bases remaining between them. The CDR3 length is 14 residues. Germline CDR1 and CDR2: KGHSH and LQKENI. This CDR3 reads CASSSTAGVDEQYF. The CDR3 region has the DNA TGTGCCAGCTCTTCGACCGCAGGGGTGGACGAGCAGTACTTC.

There are a few counts of this clonotype. This rearrangement joins TRBV5-1 to TRBJ2-7; no clear D. CDR1 and CDR2 from the germline V gene are SGHRS and YFSETQ. The V end was cut by 4 bases, the J end by 3 bases, with 11 bases between. The CDR3 runs to 13 residues. CDR3 in amino acids: CASSVDGVYEQYF. The CDR3 region has the DNA TGCGCCAGCAGCGTGGACGGAGTCTACGAGCAGTACTTC.

In its sample, this clonotype was seen a few times. The CDR3 region has the DNA TGTGCCAGCAGCTTAGTTTGGGGGGGAAGCACAGATACGCAGTATTTT. Protein product: CASSLVWGGSTDTQYF. V is TRBV7-2 and J is TRBJ2-3; 7 bases are shared with TRBD2. The trim removed 1 base at V and 0 bases at J, leaving 4 bases unmatched. The CDR3 runs 16 residues. Germline assignment: CDR1 SGHTA and CDR2 FQGNSA.

There are a few counts of this clonotype. The rearrangement links TRBV29-1 to TRBJ1-2, with a possible D match to TRBD1 (6 bases). CDR1 and CDR2 from the germline V gene are SQVTM and ANQGSEA. V lost 6 bases, J lost 0 bases, and 14 bases lay in between. The CDR3 sequence is 14 residues long. In nucleotides, the CDR3 is TGCAGCGTGACAGGCCGGCTGGCTAACTATGGCTACACCTTC. It translates to CSVTGRLANYGYTF.

The chain carries TRBV7-9 and TRBJ1-1; 7 bases are a match to TRBD1. The length of the CDR3 is 15 residues. The germline V gene encodes CDR1 SEHNR and CDR2 FQNEAQ (reference sequence). V lost 4 bases and J lost 0; bases outside the gene matches: 5. The CDR3 DNA is TGTGCCAGCAGCTCTGACAGGGTTTTGAACACTGAAGCTTTCTTT. Encoded protein: CASSSDRVLNTEAFF.

This clonotype has ten or more counts. The V and J genes are TRBV5-6 and TRBJ2-3, with D hard to call. This CDR3 region has 13 residues. Germline V gives CDR1 SGHDT, CDR2 YYEEEE. V was shortened by 5 bases and J by 2 bases, with 9 bases between the two germline ends. The CDR3 coding sequence is TGTGCCAGCAGTCTTGCATCCACAGATACGCAGTATTTT. Protein: CASSLASTDTQYF.

The V and J genes are TRBV12-3 or TRBV12-4 and TRBJ2-1, with a tentative D call TRBD2 (6 bases). The CDR3 consists of 15 residues. The V end lost 7 bases, the J end lost 4 bases, and 17 bases lay between the germline ends. This CDR3 is CASTPRRGLYNEQFF. DNA for the CDR3: TGTGCCAGCACCCCGAGGAGGGGACTGTACAATGAGCAGTTCTTC.

The chain combines TRBV7-6 with TRBJ2-7; 7 nucleotides agree with TRBD1. Germline V lookup: CDR1 SGHVS, CDR2 FNYEAQ. With 6 bases clipped from V and 3 bases from J, the junction kept 5 bases outside the gene matches. The CDR3 loop spans 13 amino acids. The CDR3 DNA reads TGTGCCAGCAGTATAGACAGGGACTACGAGCAGTACTTC. This codes for CASSIDRDYEQYF.

The chain has TRBV20-1 and TRBJ2-5; TRBD1 might be the D (5 bases). Germline V CDR1 and CDR2: DFQATT, SNEGSKA (reference sequence). The CDR3 covers 14 residues. Between the trimmed V and J ends, which lost 3 bases and 3 bases, there was a span of 14 bases. The DNA for the CDR3 is TGCAGTGCTAGGGCCCAGGGCTGGGAAGAGACCCAGTACTTC. It is translated as CSARAQGWEETQYF.